Below are 3 T cell receptor beta chains sequenced from a single sample in a study of T-cell reconstitution after alpha-beta-depleted transplantation in children. A TCRbeta library incorporating unique molecular identifiers was prepared. TCRdb redid the calling of the PCR reads with MiXCR, one entry per CDR3 protein. The sample records fewer than 400,000 distinct CDR3 sequences, around 21% being singletons. The sample was PBMCs from the stem cell graft donor, taken from the stem cell graft. These TCRs come from a human donor who donated a stem cell graft to a child with acute myeloid leukemia.

CDR3 sequence (DNA): TGTGCCAGCAGCTCCTCCAACCGACTGGCCTCCTACGAGCAGTACTTC. Protein: CASSSSNRLASYEQYF. V usage is TRBV5-6 and J usage is TRBJ2-7; D not resolved. Trimming took off 3 bases at V and 0 bases at J, with 16 bases between the two ends. In germline, CDR1 is SGHDT, CDR2 YYEEEE. This CDR3 has 16 residues.

This clonotype was picked up a small number of times. The rearrangement joins TRBV4-3 to TRBJ2-5; 7 bases line up with TRBD2. The CDR3 is 17 residues long. Germline V gene lookup returns CDR1 LGHNA and CDR2 YSLEER. V dropped 5 bases and J dropped 1; count of bases not matched to a gene: 13. The CDR3 region is CASSLKSASGGQETQYF. CDR3 in DNA: TGCGCCAGCAGCTTGAAATCAGCCTCGGGGGGCCAAGAGACCCAGTACTTC.

This clonotype has more than one count but fewer than ten. The chain carries TRBV29-1 and TRBJ2-5; 14 nucleotides agree with TRBD2. The CDR3 spans 14 residues. Trimming took 6 bases from V and 2 from J; bases not matched to a gene: 2. Germline loops: CDR1 SQVTM, CDR2 ANQGSEA. The DNA of the CDR3 is TGCAGCGTCGGACTAGCGGGAGGTCAAGAGACCCAGTACTTC. The encoded protein is CSVGLAGGQETQYF.